This T cell receptor beta chain was obtained from a study of cytomegalovirus exposure and HLA in healthy donors. Study-level background: Around 87 million unique TCRs, all from HLA-typed donors, were included in an early release of the data.

Researchers ran the PCR with 60 Vbeta and 13 Jbeta primers. TCRdb's copy holds only in-frame clones and misses some; the assay was immunoSEQ multiplex PCR. The sample lists about 110,000 clones; around 73% were seen once. Study-wide findings and caveats: Associated with HLA alleles at 0.05 false discovery rate in a later analysis were 16,951 TCR beta sequences. The study found most TCR sequences rare, yet found some public TCRs in many donors.

Concerning this clone: No antigen is known for it.

The receptor was isolated from a man aged 35 to 55 in good health and CMV-seronegative. Sequenced: PBMCs.

CDR3 amino acids: CASSFYGLRNEKLFF. The CDR3 nucleotides read TGTGCCAGCAGTTTCTATGGACTCCGAAATGAAAAACTGTTTTTT. This chain uses TRBV27 with TRBJ1-4; D gene uncertain. Trimming left V 3 bases short and J 5 bases short, with 13 bases between. The germline CDR1 and CDR2 sequences are MNHEY and SMNVEV (reference sequence). The CDR3 has 15 amino acids.